The 9 T cell receptor beta chains listed next were all sequenced from one sample in a study of spatial heterogeneity in lung cancer. TCRdb re-called the 5' RACE reads with MiXCR, one entry per CDR3 protein. Of around 66,000 distinct CDR3 sequences detected, roughly 5.9% appear once; the ten largest clones hold about 15%. Time point defined: sample taken at primary tumor resection. Source: PBMCs, taken at surgery. The receptors here all came from a female donor with early-stage non-small cell lung cancer.

The sample holds many counts of this clonotype. This chain connects TRBV16 to TRBJ2-2; TRBD2 agrees at 8 bases. Germline V gene data show CDR1 as KGHSY and CDR2 as FQNENV. This CDR3 region has 16 residues. V lost 2 bases, J lost 6 bases, and 8 bases stayed unmatched. Here the CDR3 DNA reads TGTGCCAGCAGCCAACGAGCGGGAGTAATGCCCGGGGAGCTGTTTTTT. Protein product: CASSQRAGVMPGELFF.

This clonotype occurred many times. The rearrangement uses TRBV9 and TRBJ1-1; D remains ambiguous. The length of the CDR3 is 14 residues. The germline V gene has CDR1 SGDLS and CDR2 YYNGEE. Between the trimmed V and J ends, which lost 0 bases and 1 base, there was a span of 7 bases. This CDR3 reads CASSVGLRNTEAFF. The DNA of the CDR3 is TGTGCCAGCAGCGTAGGATTGAGGAACACTGAAGCTTTCTTT.

There are a few counts of this clonotype. The rearrangement joins TRBV7-2 to TRBJ1-1, with TRBD1 identical over 11 bases. CDR3 length: 14 amino acids. Losses at the gene ends were 1 base for V and 11 bases for J; bases not matched to a gene: 6. Germline V gene data show CDR1 as SGHTA and CDR2 as FQGNSA. CDR3 DNA sequence: TGTGCCAGCAGCTTAGGAAGGGGACAGGGGGATGCTTTCTTT. Translating gives CASSLGRGQGDAFF. The whole variable domain, remainder taken from reference TRBV7-2 and TRBJ1-1, is GAGVSQSPSNKVTEKGKDVELRCDPISGHTALYWYRQSLGQGLEFLIYFQGNSAPDKSGLPSDRFSAERTGGSVSTLTIQRTQQEDSAVYLCASSLGRGQGDAFFGQGTRLTVV.

The genes are TRBV20-1 and TRBJ1-2; possibly TRBD1 for D (5 bases). CDR1 and CDR2 from the germline V gene are DFQATT and SNEGSKA (reference sequence). The CDR3 runs to 12 residues. The V gene lost 6 bases and the J gene lost 9 bases, with 17 bases spanning the gap. CDR3 DNA sequence: TGCAGTGCCAGGGACGCTGGGGTTAGCTACACCTTC. This codes for CSARDAGVSYTF.

This clonotype was seen ten or more times. This chain uses TRBV20-1 with TRBJ1-1; no firm D call. The CDR3 length is 15 residues. Germline loops: CDR1 DFQATT, CDR2 SNEGSKA (reference sequence). The germline V and J ends were trimmed by 3 bases and 2 bases, with 16 bases remaining between them. CDR3 in amino acids: CSASQSSGANTEAFF. DNA of the CDR3: TGCAGTGCTAGCCAGTCGTCTGGAGCTAACACTGAAGCTTTCTTT.

Ten or more counts support this clonotype. This sequence joins TRBV29-1 and TRBJ2-7; D ambiguous. The CDR3 extends over 13 amino acids. Germline V gives CDR1 SQVTM, CDR2 ANQGSEA. V dropped 4 bases and J dropped 3 bases, with 13 bases sitting between them. The CDR3 loop is CSVANLGHYEQYF. The CDR3 DNA follows: TGCAGCGTTGCGAACCTAGGGCACTACGAGCAGTACTTC.

As to this clonotype: Given a much more abundant clone one base away, this may be a read error. The conserved phenylalanine or tryptophan is not found at the CDR3 terminus, so this likely reflects a read error. The rearrangement uses TRBV19 and TRBJ2-3; D unclear. Germline CDR1 is LNHDA and CDR2 is SQIVND (reference sequence). The length of the CDR3 is 13 residues. V dropped 5 bases and J dropped 8 bases, with 14 bases sitting between them. In DNA form, the CDR3 reads TGTGCCAGTAGTCCCGCCCGTACGGGTACGCAGTATTCT. Residues: CASSPARTGTQYS.

This clonotype was seen ten or more times. V gene TRBV6-5 combines with J gene TRBJ2-7; possible D gene TRBD1, 6 bases. Trimming removed 8 bases from V and 0 bases from J, with 11 bases in between. The germline CDR1 and CDR2 sequences are MNHEY and SVGAGI. The CDR3 sequence is 13 residues long. CDR3 nucleotides: TGTGCCAGCCCGCGGACAGCCTCCTACGAGCAGTACGTC. Translated, it gives CASPRTASYEQYV.

At least ten counts were recorded for this clonotype. V usage is TRBV20-1 and J usage is TRBJ2-4, with D possibly TRBD1 on 6 matching bases. CDR1 and CDR2 from the germline V gene are DFQATT and SNEGSKA (reference sequence). CDR3 length equals 13 residues. The germline V and J ends were trimmed by 3 bases and 6 bases, with 12 bases remaining between them. In DNA, the CDR3 is TGCAGTGCTAGCGGACAGATCCGAAACATTCAGTACTTC. This translates into CSASGQIRNIQYF.